This entry is about one T cell receptor beta chain. This clone showed up just a few times. There is no known antigen for this receptor. No much larger clonotype is one base removed from it; base qualities were not supplied. The High Capacity cDNA Reverse Transcription Kit was used to reverse transcribe all of the isolated RNA, meaning that expressed TCRB transcripts were what got sequenced. Naive, central memory and regulatory T cell samples underwent deep immunoSEQ sequencing, averaging around 4 million total reads per sample. Sorted cells were lysed in RLT buffer, and RNA was extracted using DNase-treated RNeasy Micro or Mini kits according to cell number. Each cell subset was processed separately to prevent cross-contamination, with patient and healthy donor samples processed together. Using the immunoSEQ multiplex PCR, TCRB sequences were amplified from cDNA into 87-bp fragments spanning the CDR3 region. Amplicons were sequenced on the Illumina HiSeq platform. The authors' analysis ran thus. PCR bias was corrected computationally using synthetic template baselines, and reads within Hamming distance 2 were collapsed, with unmergeable singletons discarded. Reads were aligned against IMGT to assign V, D and J genes, CDR3 length and insertions or deletions at six rearrangement sites. Within each subset, clonotype counts were normalized to sorted cell number, and only after that were true diversity and Gini coefficients computed with the tcR R package. The overlap coefficient, calculated on TCRB nucleotide sequences, was used to quantify repertoire sharing. Out-of-frame TCRB sequences from naive cells were analyzed to stand in for the pre-selection repertoire. Drawn from immuneACCESS, this table holds only the in-frame rearrangements with V and J called that TCRdb kept. Clones are partly lost; checked studies trace under half to an unresolved V gene and leave the rest unexplained. For V, J and clone size, that table is used; D and trimming come from the DNA. The sample yields hundreds of thousands of clones; 10% to 15% were counted once. Roughly 0.022% of the sample goes to the ten largest clones.

From each donor, a single peripheral blood sample of about 100 mL on average was drawn into heparinised tubes. Naive, central memory, regulatory and stem cell-like memory CD4+ T cells were sorted on a BD FACSAria II using a panel including CD45RO, CCR7, CD25, CD127, CD95 and CD27. A purity above 95% was achieved for all sorted populations. Right away, PBMCs were isolated by Lymphoprep density gradient centrifugation and were stained directly, with no culture step. To minimize batch effects, samples were stained and sorted in pairs, one healthy donor with one patient per experiment. Relative to germline, V is missing 1 base and J is missing 5 bases, with 6 bases of the junction outside any gene match. The CDR3 holds 16 amino acids from the cysteine to the phenylalanine. Here the CDR3 DNA is all that survives: 48 bases in frame from base 1. CDR1 and CDR2 (KGHSH, LQKENI) derive from the germline V gene.

This sample stems from a study of beta chain features in type 1 diabetes (dated by TCRdb to the late 2010s). For the wider study: Mean age, gender distribution, total cell number and subset yield did not differ between patients and healthy donors. Whereas all 30 or so donors provided naive and central memory subsets, regulatory and stem cell-like memory subsets were isolated from just 8 patients and about 8 healthy donors. A total of some 100,000,000 sorted cells were examined across all samples, and a strong correlation was observed between cell number per subset and RNA yield. In the study, TCRB repertoires of sorted circulating CD4+ T cell subsets from recently diagnosed type 1 diabetes patients were compared with those of matched healthy donors.

Beyond this particular receptor, the publication reports: Fewer insertions and more nucleotide deletions at VDJ recombination sites were observed in patients with type 1 diabetes, implying thymic rearrangement abnormalities. Because cDNA rather than genomic DNA was sequenced, highly expressing activated cells could have been over-represented, although no difference in activation and CD3 levels was found between groups. Type 1 diabetes patients showed a moderate but significant shortening of TCRB CDR3 length in all four CD4+ subsets. The naive, central memory and regulatory TCRB repertoires appeared to resemble one another more closely among patients than among healthy donors. Because small numbers of individuals were included in the HLA sub-analyses, any influence of HLA type on TCRB rearrangement was left unresolved. Shorter templates might have been favored by PCR, but patient and control samples were amplified and corrected together, so both groups would have been affected equally by any skew.

Recombination connected TRBV18 to TRBJ2-4, and 9 junction bases match TRBD2. Sequencing was performed on naive CD4+ T cells from blood. The sample's cell subset or site label, decoded: true naive CD4+ T cells. The sequence derives from a man younger than 30 with type 1 diabetes. Here the CDR3 is given as CASSPRKVAGENIQYF. The DNA sequence follows: TGTGCCAGCTCACCACGCAAAGTAGCGGGGGAAAACATTCAGTACTTC.